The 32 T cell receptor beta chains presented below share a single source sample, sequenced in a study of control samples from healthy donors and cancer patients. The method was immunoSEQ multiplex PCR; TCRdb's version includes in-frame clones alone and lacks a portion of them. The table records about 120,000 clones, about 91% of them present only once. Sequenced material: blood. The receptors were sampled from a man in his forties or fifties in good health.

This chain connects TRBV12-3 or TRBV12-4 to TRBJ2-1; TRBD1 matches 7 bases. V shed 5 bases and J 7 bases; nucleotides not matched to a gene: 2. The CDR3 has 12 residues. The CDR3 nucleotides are TGTGCCAGCAGTCAACAGGGGAATGAGCAGTTCTTC. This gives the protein CASSQQGNEQFF.

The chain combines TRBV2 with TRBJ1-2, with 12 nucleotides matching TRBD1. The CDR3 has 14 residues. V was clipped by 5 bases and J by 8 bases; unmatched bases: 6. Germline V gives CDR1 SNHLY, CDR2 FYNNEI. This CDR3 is CASSPGQGASGYTF. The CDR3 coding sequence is TGTGCCAGCAGTCCGGGACAGGGGGCGTCGGGCTACACCTTC.

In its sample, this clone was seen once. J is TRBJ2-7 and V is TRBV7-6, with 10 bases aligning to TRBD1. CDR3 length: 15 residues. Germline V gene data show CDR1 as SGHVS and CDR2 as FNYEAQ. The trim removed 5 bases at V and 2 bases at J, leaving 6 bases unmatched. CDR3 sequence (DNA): TGTGCCAGCAGCGAGGGGACAGGGGCAGCCTACGAGCAGTACTTC. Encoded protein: CASSEGTGAAYEQYF.

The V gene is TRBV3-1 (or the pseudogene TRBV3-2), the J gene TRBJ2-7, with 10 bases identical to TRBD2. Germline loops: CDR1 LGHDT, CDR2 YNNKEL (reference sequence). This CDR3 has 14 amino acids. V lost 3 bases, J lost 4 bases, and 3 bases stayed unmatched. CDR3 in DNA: TGTGCCAGCAGCCATAGCGGGGGGACTTACGAGCAGTACTTC. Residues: CASSHSGGTYEQYF.

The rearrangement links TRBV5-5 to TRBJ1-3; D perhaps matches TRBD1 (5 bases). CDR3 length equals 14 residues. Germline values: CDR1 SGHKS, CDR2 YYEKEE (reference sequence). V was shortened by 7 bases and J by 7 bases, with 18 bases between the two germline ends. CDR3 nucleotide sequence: TGTGCCAGCCTGGGGGGGGGAAGAGCGAACACCATATATTTT. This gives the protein CASLGGGRANTIYF.

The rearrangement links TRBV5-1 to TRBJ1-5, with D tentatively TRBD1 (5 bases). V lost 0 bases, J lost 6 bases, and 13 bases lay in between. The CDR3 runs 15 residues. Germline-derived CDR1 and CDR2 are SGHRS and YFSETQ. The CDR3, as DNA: TGCGCCAGCAGCTTGGGAGGCGGGGGAAGTCAGCCCCAGCATTTT. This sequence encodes CASSLGGGGSQPQHF.

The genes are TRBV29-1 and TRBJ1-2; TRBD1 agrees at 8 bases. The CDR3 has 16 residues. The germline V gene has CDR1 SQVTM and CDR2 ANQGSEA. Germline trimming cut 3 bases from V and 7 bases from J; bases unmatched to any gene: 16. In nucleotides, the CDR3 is TGCAGCGTTGACGCACCGGGGGCAGGGGGCGTAAGTGGCTACACCTTC. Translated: CSVDAPGAGGVSGYTF. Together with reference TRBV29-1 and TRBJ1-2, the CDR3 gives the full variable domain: SAVISQKPSRDICQRGTSLTIQCQVDSQVTMMFWYRQQPGQSLTLIATANQGSEATYESGFVIDKFPISRPNLTFSTLTVSNMSPEDSSIYLCSVDAPGAGGVSGYTFGSGTRLTVV.

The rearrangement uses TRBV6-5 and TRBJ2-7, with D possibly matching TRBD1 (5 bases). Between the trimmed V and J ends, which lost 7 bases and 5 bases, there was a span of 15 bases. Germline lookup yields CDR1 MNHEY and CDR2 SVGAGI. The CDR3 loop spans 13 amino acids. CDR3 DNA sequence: TGTGCCAGCACCCCCGCAGGGCTCAACGAGCAGTACTTC. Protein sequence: CASTPAGLNEQYF.

The DNA of the CDR3 is TGTGCCACCCTTAGACAGGGGGAAGTGAGGGGCTACACCTTC. It translates to CATLRQGEVRGYTF. The chain has TRBV6-5 and TRBJ1-2, with 9 bases lining up with TRBD1. The CDR3 length is 14 residues. Germline lookup yields CDR1 MNHEY and CDR2 SVGAGI. V was clipped by 10 bases and J by 8 bases; unmatched bases: 14.

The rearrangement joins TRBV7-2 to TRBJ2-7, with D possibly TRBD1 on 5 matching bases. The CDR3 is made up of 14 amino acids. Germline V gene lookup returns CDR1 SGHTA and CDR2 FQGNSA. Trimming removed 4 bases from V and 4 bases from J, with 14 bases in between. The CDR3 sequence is CASSSGIRLYEQYF. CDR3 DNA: TGTGCCAGCAGCTCAGGGATTCGTTTGTACGAGCAGTACTTC.

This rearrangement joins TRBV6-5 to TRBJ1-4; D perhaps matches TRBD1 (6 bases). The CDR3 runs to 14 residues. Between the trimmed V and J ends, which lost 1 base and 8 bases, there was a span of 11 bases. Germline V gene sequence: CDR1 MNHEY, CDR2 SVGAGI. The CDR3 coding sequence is TGTGCCAGCAGTTACTTACAGGGTACCGAAAAACTGTTTTTT. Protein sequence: CASSYLQGTEKLFF.

CDR3 region: CASLRSGTAEKLFF. DNA for the CDR3: TGTGCCAGCCTCAGGTCCGGGACCGCCGAAAAACTGTTTTTT. This chain connects TRBV6-5 to TRBJ1-4; the D gene is possibly TRBD1 (5 bases). Looked up from germline, CDR1 is MNHEY and CDR2 is SVGAGI. The CDR3 consists of 14 residues. V was shortened by 8 bases and J by 8 bases, with 18 bases between the two germline ends.

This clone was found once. For the CDR3, the DNA is TGTGCCACCAGCGGGGGGACAGAAAACTATGGCTACACCTTC. It is translated as CATSGGTENYGYTF. The chain couples TRBV15 to TRBJ1-2; 7 nucleotides align to TRBD1. Germline V gene data show CDR1 as LNHNV and CDR2 as YYDKDF (reference sequence). The V gene end was trimmed by 5 bases and the J gene end by 2 bases; junction bases not matched to a gene: 5. The CDR3 runs 14 residues.

Written as DNA, the CDR3 is TGTGCTAGTGGCCCCGGGACAGGGGATTATAGCAATCAGCCCCAGCATTTT. It yields the protein CASGPGTGDYSNQPQHF. The chain carries TRBV12-5 and TRBJ1-5, with 10 bases fitting TRBD1. The CDR3 totals 17 residues. Germline values: CDR1 LGHNT, CDR2 FRNRAP. After removal of 6 bases from V and 0 bases from J, the junction contained 8 bases not matched to a gene.

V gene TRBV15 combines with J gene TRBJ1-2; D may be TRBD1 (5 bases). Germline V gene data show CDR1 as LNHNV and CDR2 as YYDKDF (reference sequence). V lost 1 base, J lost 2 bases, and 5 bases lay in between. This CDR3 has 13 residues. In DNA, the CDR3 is TGTGCCACCAGCAGAGGACAGAACTATGGCTACACCTTC. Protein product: CATSRGQNYGYTF.

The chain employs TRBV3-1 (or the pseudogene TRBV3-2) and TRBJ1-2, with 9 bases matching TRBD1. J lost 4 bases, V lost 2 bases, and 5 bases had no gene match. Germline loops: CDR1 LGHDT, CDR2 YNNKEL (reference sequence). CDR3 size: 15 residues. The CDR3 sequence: CASSQRGQGSYGYTF. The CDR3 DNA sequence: TGTGCCAGCAGCCAAAGGGGACAGGGATCCTATGGCTACACCTTC.

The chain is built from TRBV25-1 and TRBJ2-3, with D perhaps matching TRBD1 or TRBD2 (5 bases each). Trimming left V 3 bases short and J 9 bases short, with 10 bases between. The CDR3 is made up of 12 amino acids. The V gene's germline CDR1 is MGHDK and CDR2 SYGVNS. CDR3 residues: CASSDQGDTQYF. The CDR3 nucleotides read TGTGCCAGCAGTGACCAAGGGGACACGCAGTATTTT.

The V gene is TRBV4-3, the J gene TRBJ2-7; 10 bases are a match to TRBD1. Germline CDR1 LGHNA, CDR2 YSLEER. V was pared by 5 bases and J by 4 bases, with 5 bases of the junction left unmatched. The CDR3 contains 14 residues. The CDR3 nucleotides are TGCGCCAGCAGCATCCGGGACAGGGGATACGAGCAGTACTTC. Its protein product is CASSIRDRGYEQYF.

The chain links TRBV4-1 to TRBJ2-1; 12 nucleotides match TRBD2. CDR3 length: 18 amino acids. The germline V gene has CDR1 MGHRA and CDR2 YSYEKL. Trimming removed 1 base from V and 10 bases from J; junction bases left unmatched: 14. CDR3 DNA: TGCGCCAGCAGCCAAGCCCCTGCCCCTAGCGGGGGGGTAAGAGAGCAGTTCTTC. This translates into CASSQAPAPSGGVREQFF.

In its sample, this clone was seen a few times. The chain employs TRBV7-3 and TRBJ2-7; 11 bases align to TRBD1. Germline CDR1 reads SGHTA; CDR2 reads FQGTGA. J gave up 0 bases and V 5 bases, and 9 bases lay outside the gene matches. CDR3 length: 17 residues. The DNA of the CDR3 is TGTGCCAGCAGCCCAGGGACAGGGGGTCCGAGCTCCTACGAGCAGTACTTC. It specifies CASSPGTGGPSSYEQYF. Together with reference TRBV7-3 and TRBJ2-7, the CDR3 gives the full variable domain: GAGVSQTPSNKVTEKGKYVELRCDPISGHTALYWYRQSLGQGPEFLIYFQGTGAADDSGLPNDRFFAVRPEGSVSTLKIQRTERGDSAVYLCASSPGTGGPSSYEQYFGPGTRLTVT.

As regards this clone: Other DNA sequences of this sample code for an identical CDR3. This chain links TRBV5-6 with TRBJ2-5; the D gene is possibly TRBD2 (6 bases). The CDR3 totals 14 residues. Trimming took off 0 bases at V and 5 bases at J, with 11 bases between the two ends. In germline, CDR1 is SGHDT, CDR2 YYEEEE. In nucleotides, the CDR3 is TGTGCCAGCAGCTTGGGGGGCGGGGTGGAGACCCAGTACTTC. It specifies CASSLGGGVETQYF.

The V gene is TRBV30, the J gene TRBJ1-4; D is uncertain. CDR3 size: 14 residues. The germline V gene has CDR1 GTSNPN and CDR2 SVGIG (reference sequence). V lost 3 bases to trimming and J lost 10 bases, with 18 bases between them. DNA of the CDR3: TGTGCCTGGAGCCGGGATTCCGCTCTCGGAAAACTGTTTTTT. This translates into CAWSRDSALGKLFF.

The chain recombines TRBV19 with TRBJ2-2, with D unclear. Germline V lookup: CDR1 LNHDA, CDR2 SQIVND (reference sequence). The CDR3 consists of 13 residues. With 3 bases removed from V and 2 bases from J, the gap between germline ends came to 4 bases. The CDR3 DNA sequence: TGTGCCAGTAGTATCTTAAACACCGGGGAGCTGTTTTTT. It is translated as CASSILNTGELFF.

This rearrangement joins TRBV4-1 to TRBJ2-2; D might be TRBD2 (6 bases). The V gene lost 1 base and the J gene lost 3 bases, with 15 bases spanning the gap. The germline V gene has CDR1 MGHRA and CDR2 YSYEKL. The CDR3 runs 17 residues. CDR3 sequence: CASSQASGLAYTGELFF. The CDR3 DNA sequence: TGCGCCAGCAGCCAAGCGAGTGGGCTAGCGTACACCGGGGAGCTGTTTTTT.

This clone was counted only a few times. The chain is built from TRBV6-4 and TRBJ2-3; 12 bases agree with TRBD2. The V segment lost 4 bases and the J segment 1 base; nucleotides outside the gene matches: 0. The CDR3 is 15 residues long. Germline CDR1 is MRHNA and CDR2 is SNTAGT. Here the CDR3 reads CASSGTSGGTDTQYF. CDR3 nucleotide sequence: TGTGCCAGCAGTGGGACTAGCGGGGGCACAGATACGCAGTATTTT.

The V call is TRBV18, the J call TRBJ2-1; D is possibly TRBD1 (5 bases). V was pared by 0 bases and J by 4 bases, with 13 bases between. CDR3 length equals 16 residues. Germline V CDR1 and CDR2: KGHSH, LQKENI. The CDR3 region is CASSPPTALGYNEQFF. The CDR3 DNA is TGTGCCAGCTCACCACCGACAGCCCTTGGGTACAATGAGCAGTTCTTC.

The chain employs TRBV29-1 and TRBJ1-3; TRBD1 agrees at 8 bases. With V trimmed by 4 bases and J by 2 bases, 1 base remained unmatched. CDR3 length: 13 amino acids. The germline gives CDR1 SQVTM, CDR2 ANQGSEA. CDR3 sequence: CSVAGQAGNTIYF. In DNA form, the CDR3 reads TGCAGCGTTGCGGGACAGGCTGGAAACACCATATATTTT.

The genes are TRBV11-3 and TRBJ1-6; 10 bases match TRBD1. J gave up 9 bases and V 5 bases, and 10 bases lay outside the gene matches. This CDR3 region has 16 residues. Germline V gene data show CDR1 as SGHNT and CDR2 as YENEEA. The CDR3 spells CASSLPRDRGFSPLHF. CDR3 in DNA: TGTGCCAGCAGCCTACCGCGGGACAGGGGATTTTCACCCCTCCACTTT.

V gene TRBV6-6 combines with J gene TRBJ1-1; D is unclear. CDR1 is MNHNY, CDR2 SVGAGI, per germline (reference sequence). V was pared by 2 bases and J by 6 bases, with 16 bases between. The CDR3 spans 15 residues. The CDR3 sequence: CASSYRPPQGPEAFF. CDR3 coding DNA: TGTGCCAGCAGTTACCGGCCCCCCCAAGGGCCTGAAGCTTTCTTT.

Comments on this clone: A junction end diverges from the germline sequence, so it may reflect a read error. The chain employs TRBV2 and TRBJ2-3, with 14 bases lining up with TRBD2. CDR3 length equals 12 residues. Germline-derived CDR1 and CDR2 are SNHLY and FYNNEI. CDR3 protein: CASRYTGTSGGF. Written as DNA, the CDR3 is TGTGCCAGCAGGTACACCGGGACTAGCGGGGGTTTT.

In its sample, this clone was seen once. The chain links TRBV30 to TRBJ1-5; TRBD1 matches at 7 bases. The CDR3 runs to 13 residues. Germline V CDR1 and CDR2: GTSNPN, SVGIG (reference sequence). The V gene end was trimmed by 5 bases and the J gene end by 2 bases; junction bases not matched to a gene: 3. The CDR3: CAWSGTGNQPQHF. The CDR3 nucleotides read TGTGCCTGGTCCGGGACAGGCAATCAGCCCCAGCATTTT.

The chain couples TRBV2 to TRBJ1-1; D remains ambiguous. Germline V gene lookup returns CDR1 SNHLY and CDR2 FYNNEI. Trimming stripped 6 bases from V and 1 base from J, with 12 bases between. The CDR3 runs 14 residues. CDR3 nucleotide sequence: TGTGCCAGCAGGAGGGAAACGAGGAACACTGAAGCTTTCTTT. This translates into CASRRETRNTEAFF.